Listed here is a single T cell receptor beta chain. No antigen is known for it. Qualities for individual bases were not recorded, and no much larger clone is one base off. Preparation of the library involved the immunoSEQ multiplex PCR assay. For the multiplex PCR, a mixture combining 60 forward primers for TCR Vbeta segments and 13 reverse primers for TCR Jbeta segments was used. The CDR3 region of rearranged TCR beta genes was amplified from genomic DNA with a multiplex PCR assay. On the Illumina HiSeq System, the amplified TCR beta libraries were sequenced as 87-base-pair reads. Under the source paper's analysis protocol: A later analysis tallied some 79 million unique TCR beta chains across the 600 to 700 repertoires, and about 10 million of those chains were shared by two or more donors. Raw reads were error-corrected and collapsed into unique sequences by a nearest-neighbor algorithm in which closely related sequences were merged to remove PCR and sequencing errors. To assign V, D and J gene segments, CDR3 sequences were aligned to IMGT reference sequences. For a sequence to be retained, a match of at least six nucleotides was required to both a V gene segment and a J gene segment. A rearrangement counted as productive if the CDR3 had no stop codons and remained in frame with V and J, and every other rearrangement counted as non-productive. Following IMGT convention, CDR3 was defined as the stretch from the second conserved V-encoded cysteine up to the conserved J-encoded phenylalanine. The earlier analysis of approximately 590 of the donors excluded any sequence lacking an unambiguous match to a single V gene segment. An earlier analysis of a few hundred of the donors classified V segments as functional when productive rearrangements were above 56.7% and as segregating when the standard deviation between donors was above 5%. A statistical classification framework was built to diagnose cytomegalovirus status from the catalog of TCR beta chain sequences. In a later analysis, TCR nucleotide sequences were compared against IMGT/GENE-DB human TR gene sequences so that V and J genes could be assigned. Using the TCRdist pipeline, a later analysis assigned CDR3 sequences along with most-parsimonious VDJ recombination scenarios. In a later analysis, each TCR beta chain was defined by its CDR3 amino acid sequence together with its V-gene family, and reads without a unique V-gene family were excluded. In a later analysis, around 650 highly shared, low-generation-probability nucleotide sequences were removed to address suspected cross-contamination and a sequencing artifact. In a later analysis, a clonal expansion index for each public chain was calculated from normalized within-repertoire ranks of inferred template counts. A later analysis computed generation probabilities with a VDJ recombination model fitted to out-of-frame rearrangements, and checked the results against IGoR. In a later analysis, hypergeometric tests were used to score TCR-TCR, TCR-HLA and TCR-CMV co-occurrence, with a repertoire-size bias correction applied to TCR pairs. False discovery rates were estimated in a later analysis by permuting HLA or CMV assignments 20 times. In a later analysis, co-occurring TCRs were grouped using DBSCAN, with TCRdist sequence similarity added in when clustering inside HLA-allele-positive subsets. Co-occurrence clustering excluded repertoires with fewer than 30,000 or more than 120,000 public chains, plus five with anomalous nucleotide sharing. In TCRdb, the immuneACCESS table is reduced to in-frame sequences with V and J assigned. These tables do not hold every clone; where another copy was compared, an unresolved V gene accounts for under half, and the others remain unexplained. V and J calls and clone size are given by that table; D and trimming were obtained from the DNA. In all, the sample holds around 120,000 clones, and about 75% of those were seen once. The top ten clonotypes cover 30% of the sample.

The cohort was made up of 650 to 700 healthy bone marrow donors. All cohort members were sampled while nominally healthy, although unrecorded immune exposures were likely present. The donor tested CMV seropositive and was one of the 289 seropositive cohort members. Every donor gave a peripheral blood sample, and the peripheral blood mononuclear cells from that sample were used for TCR beta sequencing. Genomic DNA extraction from the blood cell samples was performed with the Qiagen DNeasy Blood Extraction Kit. This record comes from a study of cytomegalovirus exposure and HLA in healthy donors (dated by TCRdb to 2017 to 2019). Background for the entire study: In an earlier analysis of 587 of the donors, about 270 Gb of sequence data and 100 million or so unique TCR beta sequences from roughly 180 million T cells were reported. The aim of the study was to test whether cataloging public T cell receptors could identify signatures of past pathogen exposure. Along with the roughly 670-subject first cohort, a separate validation cohort of over a hundred different subjects was used. Every repertoire in the discovery cohort had been generated on one and the same sequencing platform. The study profiled the T cell repertoires of some 610 subjects by immunosequencing and related them to cytomegalovirus serostatus. HLA typing covered class I and class II loci at four-digit resolution. An earlier analysis of fewer than 750 of the donors used high-throughput TCR beta sequencing to judge whether each TCR beta V gene segment behaved as functional or pseudogenic. Among roughly 370 genotyped donors of the cohort, an average of approximately 250,000 unique TCR beta nucleotide sequences were sequenced per donor, about a sixth of them non-productive. Several DR-DQ haplotypes were handled as single units for association and clustering because linkage in the cohort was strong. Donor age, sex, ethnicity and CMV serostatus were collected together with the repertoire data. Typing coverage differed by locus: A, B, C, DRB1 and DQB1 were typed in about 620-640 donors, DQA1 in about 510, DPA1 in 600 to 610, and DPB1 in 450 to 490. A later analysis re-examined previously published TCR beta repertoires from several hundred donors and added high-resolution HLA genotyping to investigate patterns of TCR occurrence. Of the 300 to 400 genotyped donors, approximately 82% fell in the genetic ancestry cluster associated with self-reported Caucasian donors. An early release covering roughly 640 HLA-typed donors comprised approximately 300 gigabases of sequencing data and approximately 85 million unique TCR sequences. Rather than using new phenotypic data, the later analysis identified candidate immune exposures from TCR beta sequences and from how often those sequences occurred across donors. The study combined high-throughput TCR immunosequencing, statistical association of individual TCRs with disease status, and machine learning to predict cytomegalovirus infection status. In a later genetic analysis, genome-wide SNP genotypes for about 60% of the 666 donors were used, and that subset was treated as a discovery cohort.

The CDR3 holds 13 amino acids from the cysteine to the phenylalanine. Just the 39-base CDR3 DNA is kept, in frame starting at base 1. Trimming removed 2 bases from V and 5 bases from J, leaving 8 bases between the germline ends. According to the germline V gene, CDR1 reads SGHDT and CDR2 reads YYEEEE. The paper's findings and limits, for the study overall: According to a later analysis, most CMV-associated TCR beta chains appeared to be HLA-restricted, and the HLA associations seemed to be driven largely by CMV exposure. In the study, 150 to 200 TCR beta chains were listed as associated with cytomegalovirus. In vitro tests confirmed that a few of the cytomegalovirus-associated TCR beta chains recognize cytomegalovirus antigens. Because the 87-base-pair reads could not distinguish some IMGT-functional V segments, including TRBV6-2 and TRBV6-3, those segments were excluded. Because counts were too low, around 17 rarely observed V segments, including chromosome 9 orphons, were left out of the earlier analysis of 500 to 750 of the donors. Presence/absence analyses assumed roughly uniform sequencing depth across donors, an assumption that may not hold. When HLA alleles, especially DR and DQ, strongly co-occurred, attributing TCR associations to individual alleles was difficult. A later genetic analysis reported fewer N-insertions in productive TCRs among donors in an Asian-associated ancestry cluster than the roughly 690-donor mean. In a later analysis, TCR association rates were found to vary across HLA loci, with the most associated TCRs seen for DRB1 alleles and the fewest for HLA-C alleles. In this cohort, only TCR beta chains were sequenced, and detectable features were limited by the absence of alpha or paired-chain data. HLA typing was unavailable for some donors at each locus, so association tests used only the typed subset. The classifier was reported to diagnose cytomegalovirus status with high specificity and sensitivity in both the original cohort and the validation cohort. A group of highly shared sequence variants was considered likely to be a technical artifact of the sequencing pipeline. An association between a missense DCLRE1C variant and V-gene and J-gene trimming of TCR beta chains was found in a later genetic analysis and replicated in an independent cohort. According to the authors, the approach could potentially be generalized to other disease states and immunological phenotypes. For the cohort, immune exposure information was limited to CMV serostatus. A further reported finding was that TCR beta sequences accurately predicted the HLA-A and HLA-B alleles for most subjects in the first cohort. In a later analysis, HLA-associated TCR beta chains showed more clonal expansion and lower generation probabilities than non-associated chains that were equally common. Specific HLA alleles were associated with 16,951 TCR beta sequences at a false discovery rate of 0.05 in a later analysis. Correlated functional status among segregating V segments might be attributable to linkage disequilibrium, but an unknown experimental factor could not be ruled out. In a later analysis, several top co-occurrence clusters were reported to appear linked to parvovirus B19, influenza, CMV and Epstein-Barr virus. In an earlier analysis of 500 to 650 of the donors, most TCR beta V segments appeared in productive rearrangements about 87% or about 30% of the time, broadly matching IMGT annotations. Most TCR sequences were observed very rarely across donors, whereas some public TCRs were present in many individuals.

This clonotype was obtained from a man in his sixties in good health and CMV-seropositive. Source material: PBMCs. The rearrangement joined TRBV5-6 to TRBJ1-5; the D segment cannot be called with confidence. The DNA is TGTGCCAGCAGCTTCGGGTTAGATCAGCCCCAGCATTTT. Translated, this gives CASSFGLDQPQHF.